The sequence of this T cell receptor (beta chain) was determined in a study of T-cell reconstitution after alpha-beta-depleted transplantation in children. This CDR3 comprises 14 residues. V gave up 0 bases and J gave up 3 bases, with 9 bases separating them. Germline V CDR1 and CDR2: SGDLS, YYNGEE. TCRbeta library construction was performed incorporating unique molecular identifiers. TCRdb reanalysed the PCR reads using MiXCR and keeps one entry per CDR3 protein. The sample holds roughly 500,000 distinct CDR3 sequences; 9.5% to 15% are singletons and the top ten take less than 6.5%. The clonotype was recovered from a human donor who donated a stem cell graft to a child with combined immunodeficiency. Sequencing used PBMCs from the stem cell graft donor, obtained from the stem cell graft. The J gene is TRBJ1-1, the V gene TRBV9; a possible D gene is TRBD1 (5 bases). DNA for the CDR3: TGTGCCAGCAGCGTAGCTACCAGGGACACTGAAGCTTTCTTT. This codes for CASSVATRDTEAFF.